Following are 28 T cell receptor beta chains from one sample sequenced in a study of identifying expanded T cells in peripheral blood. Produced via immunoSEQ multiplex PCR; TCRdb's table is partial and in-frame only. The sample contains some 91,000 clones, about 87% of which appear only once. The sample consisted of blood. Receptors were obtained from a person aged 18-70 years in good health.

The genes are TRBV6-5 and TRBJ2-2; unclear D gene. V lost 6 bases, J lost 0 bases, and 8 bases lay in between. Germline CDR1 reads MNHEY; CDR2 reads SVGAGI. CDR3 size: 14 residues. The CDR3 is CASSWQTNTGELFF. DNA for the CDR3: TGTGCCAGCAGCTGGCAAACGAACACCGGGGAGCTGTTTTTT.

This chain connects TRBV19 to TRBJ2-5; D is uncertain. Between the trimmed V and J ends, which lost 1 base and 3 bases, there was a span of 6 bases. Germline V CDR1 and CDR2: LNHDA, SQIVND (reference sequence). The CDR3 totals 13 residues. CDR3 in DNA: TGTGCCAGTAGTATAGGCAGTAAAGAGACCCAGTACTTC. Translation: CASSIGSKETQYF.

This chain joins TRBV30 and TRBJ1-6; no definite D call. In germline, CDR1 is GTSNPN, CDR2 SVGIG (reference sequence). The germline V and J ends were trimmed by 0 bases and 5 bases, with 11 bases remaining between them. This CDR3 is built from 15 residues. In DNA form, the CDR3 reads TGTGCCTGGAGTGTACAAGGGTTAGATAATTCACCCCTCCACTTT. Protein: CAWSVQGLDNSPLHF.

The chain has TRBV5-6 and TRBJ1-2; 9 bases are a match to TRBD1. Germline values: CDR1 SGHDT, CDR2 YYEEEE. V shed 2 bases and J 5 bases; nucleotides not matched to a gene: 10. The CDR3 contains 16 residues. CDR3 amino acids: CASSFGTGKAGYGYTF. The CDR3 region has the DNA TGTGCCAGCAGCTTCGGGACAGGGAAAGCGGGGTATGGCTACACCTTC.

The CDR3 loop is CATSRDPGRPDTQYF. The CDR3 coding sequence is TGTGCCACCAGCAGAGACCCCGGAAGGCCAGATACGCAGTATTTT. The genes are TRBV15 and TRBJ2-3; D call uncertain. The germline V gene has CDR1 LNHNV and CDR2 YYDKDF (reference sequence). The V gene lost 0 bases and the J gene lost 4 bases, with 11 bases spanning the gap. The CDR3 consists of 15 residues.

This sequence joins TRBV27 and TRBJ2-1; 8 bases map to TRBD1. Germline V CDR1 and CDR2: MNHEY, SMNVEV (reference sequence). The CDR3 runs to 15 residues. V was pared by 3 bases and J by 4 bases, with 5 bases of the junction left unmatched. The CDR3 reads CASSLPGQVYNEQFF. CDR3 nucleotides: TGTGCCAGCAGTTTGCCGGGACAGGTTTACAATGAGCAGTTCTTC.

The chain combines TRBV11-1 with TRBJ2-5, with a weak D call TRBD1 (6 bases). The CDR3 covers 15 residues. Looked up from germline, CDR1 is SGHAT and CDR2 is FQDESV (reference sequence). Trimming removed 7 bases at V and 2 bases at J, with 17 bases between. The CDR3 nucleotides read TGTGCCAGCAAACCAGGGGACCTACCACAAGAGACCCAGTACTTC. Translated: CASKPGDLPQETQYF.

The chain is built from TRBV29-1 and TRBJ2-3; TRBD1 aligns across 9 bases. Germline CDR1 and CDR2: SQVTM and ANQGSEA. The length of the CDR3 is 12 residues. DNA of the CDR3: TGCAGGACAGGGGGAGGCACAGATACGCAGTATTTT. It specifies CRTGGGTDTQYF.

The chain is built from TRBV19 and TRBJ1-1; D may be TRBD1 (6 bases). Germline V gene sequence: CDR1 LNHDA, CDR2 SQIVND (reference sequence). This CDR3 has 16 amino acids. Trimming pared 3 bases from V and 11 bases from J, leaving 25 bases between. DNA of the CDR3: TGTGCCAGTAGTATGGCGGTTTCGGGGGGCGCTCACACGGCTTTCTTT. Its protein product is CASSMAVSGGAHTAFF.

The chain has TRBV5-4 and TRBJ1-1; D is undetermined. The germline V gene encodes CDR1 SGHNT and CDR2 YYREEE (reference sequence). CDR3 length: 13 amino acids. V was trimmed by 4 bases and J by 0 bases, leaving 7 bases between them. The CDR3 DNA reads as TGTGCCAGCAGCCTAGACATGAACACTGAAGCTTTCTTT. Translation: CASSLDMNTEAFF.

The CDR3 nucleotides read TGTGCCAGCAGCTTGGCGGGCAGGGATACGCAGTATTTT. As protein: CASSLAGRDTQYF. The chain joins TRBV7-2 to TRBJ2-3; D may be TRBD2 (5 bases). The CDR3 has 13 amino acids. From germline, CDR1 is SGHTA and CDR2 FQGNSA. V lost 3 bases and J 6 bases, leaving 10 bases between the germline ends.

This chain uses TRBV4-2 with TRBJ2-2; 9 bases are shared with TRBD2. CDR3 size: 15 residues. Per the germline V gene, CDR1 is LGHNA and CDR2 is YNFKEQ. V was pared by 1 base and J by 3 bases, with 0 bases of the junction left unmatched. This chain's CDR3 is CASSQGTSDTGELFF. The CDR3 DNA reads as TGTGCCAGCAGCCAAGGGACTAGCGACACCGGGGAGCTGTTTTTT.

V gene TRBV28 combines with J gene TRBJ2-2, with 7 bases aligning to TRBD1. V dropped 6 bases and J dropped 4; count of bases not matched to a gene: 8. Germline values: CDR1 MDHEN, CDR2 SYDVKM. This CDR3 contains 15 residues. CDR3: CASRFRDSVTGELFF. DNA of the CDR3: TGTGCCAGCAGATTCCGGGACAGTGTCACCGGGGAGCTGTTTTTT.

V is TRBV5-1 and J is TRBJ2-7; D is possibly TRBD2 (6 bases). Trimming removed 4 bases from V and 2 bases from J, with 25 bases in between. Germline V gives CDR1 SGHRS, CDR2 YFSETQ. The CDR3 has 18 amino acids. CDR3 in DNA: TGCGCCAGCAGCACCACCCTTACCGGGAGAACTAAACCCTACGAGCAGTACTTC. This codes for CASSTTLTGRTKPYEQYF.

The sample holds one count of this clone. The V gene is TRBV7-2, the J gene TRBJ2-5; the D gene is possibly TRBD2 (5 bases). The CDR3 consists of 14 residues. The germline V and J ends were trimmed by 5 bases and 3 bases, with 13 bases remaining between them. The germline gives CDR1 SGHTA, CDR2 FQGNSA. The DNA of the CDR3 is TGTGCCAGCAGCCGAATCGGACTCAAAGAGACCCAGTACTTC. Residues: CASSRIGLKETQYF.

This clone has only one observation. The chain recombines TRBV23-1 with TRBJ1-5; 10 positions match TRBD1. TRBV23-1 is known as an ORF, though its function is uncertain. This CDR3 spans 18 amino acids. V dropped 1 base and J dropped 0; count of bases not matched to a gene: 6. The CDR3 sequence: CASSQCDRGRNSNQPQHF. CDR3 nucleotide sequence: TGCGCCAGCAGTCAATGTGACAGGGGGCGAAATAGCAATCAGCCCCAGCATTTT.

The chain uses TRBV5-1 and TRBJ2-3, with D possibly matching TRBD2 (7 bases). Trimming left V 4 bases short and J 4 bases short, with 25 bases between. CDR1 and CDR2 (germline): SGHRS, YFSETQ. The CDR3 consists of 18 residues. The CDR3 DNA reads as TGCGCCAGCAGCCCGTGGGGGGGCGACTATTCCGCTTCAGATACGCAGTATTTT. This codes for CASSPWGGDYSASDTQYF.

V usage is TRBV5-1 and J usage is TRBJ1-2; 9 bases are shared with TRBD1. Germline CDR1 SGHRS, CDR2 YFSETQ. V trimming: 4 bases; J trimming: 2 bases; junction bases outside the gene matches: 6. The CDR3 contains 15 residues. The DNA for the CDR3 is TGCGCCAGCAGCCCACGGACAGGGGCGAACTATGGCTACACCTTC. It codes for CASSPRTGANYGYTF.

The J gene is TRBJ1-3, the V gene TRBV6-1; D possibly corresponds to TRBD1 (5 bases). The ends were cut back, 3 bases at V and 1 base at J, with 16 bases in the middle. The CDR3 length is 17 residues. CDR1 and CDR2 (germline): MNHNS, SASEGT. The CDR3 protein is CASSDVSGQHSGNTIYF. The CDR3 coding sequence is TGTGCCAGCAGTGATGTTTCAGGACAACATTCTGGAAACACCATATATTTT.

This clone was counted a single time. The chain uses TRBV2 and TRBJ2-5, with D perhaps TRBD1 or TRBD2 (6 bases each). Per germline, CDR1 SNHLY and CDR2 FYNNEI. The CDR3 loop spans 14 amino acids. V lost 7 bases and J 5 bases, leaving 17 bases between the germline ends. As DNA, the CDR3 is TGTGCCAGCATGCGGGACACCGAGGGGGAGACCCAGTACTTC. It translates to CASMRDTEGETQYF.

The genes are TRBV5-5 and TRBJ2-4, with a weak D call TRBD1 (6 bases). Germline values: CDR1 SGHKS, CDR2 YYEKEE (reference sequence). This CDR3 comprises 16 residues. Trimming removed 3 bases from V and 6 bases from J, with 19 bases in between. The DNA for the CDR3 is TGTGCCAGCAGCTGGACAGCAGAATGGCAGGGAAACATTCAGTACTTC. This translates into CASSWTAEWQGNIQYF.

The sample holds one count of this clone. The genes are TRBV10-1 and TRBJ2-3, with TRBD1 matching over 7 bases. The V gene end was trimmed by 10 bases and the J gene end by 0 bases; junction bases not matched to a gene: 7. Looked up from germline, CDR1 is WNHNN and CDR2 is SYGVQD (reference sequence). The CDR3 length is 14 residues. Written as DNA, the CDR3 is TGCGCCACCAGAGGACAGGTCAGCACAGATACGCAGTATTTT. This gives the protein CATRGQVSTDTQYF.

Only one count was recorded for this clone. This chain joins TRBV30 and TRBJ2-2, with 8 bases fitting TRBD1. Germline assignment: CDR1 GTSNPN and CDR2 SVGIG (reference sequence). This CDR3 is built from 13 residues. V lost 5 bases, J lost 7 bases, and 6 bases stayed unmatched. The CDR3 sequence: CAWEQGVGGELFF. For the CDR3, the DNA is TGTGCCTGGGAACAGGGGGTAGGCGGGGAGCTGTTTTTT. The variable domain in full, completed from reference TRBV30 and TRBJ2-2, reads SQTIHQWPATLVQPVGSPLSLECTVEGTSNPNLYWYRQAAGRGLQLLFYSVGIGQISSEVPQNLSASRPQDRQFILSSKKLLLSDSGFYLCAWEQGVGGELFFGEGSRLTVL.

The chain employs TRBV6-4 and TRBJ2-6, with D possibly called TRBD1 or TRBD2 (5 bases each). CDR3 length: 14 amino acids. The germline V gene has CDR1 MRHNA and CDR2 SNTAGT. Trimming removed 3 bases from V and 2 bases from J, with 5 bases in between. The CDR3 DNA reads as TGTGCCAGCAGTGAGGGGGCTGGGGCCAACGTCCTGACTTTC. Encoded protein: CASSEGAGANVLTF.

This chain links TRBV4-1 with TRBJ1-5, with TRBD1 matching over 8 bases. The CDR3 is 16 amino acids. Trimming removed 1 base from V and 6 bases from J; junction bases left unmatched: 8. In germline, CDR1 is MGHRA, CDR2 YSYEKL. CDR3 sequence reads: CASSQVWRTGIQPQHF. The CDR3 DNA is TGCGCCAGCAGCCAAGTGTGGAGGACAGGGATTCAGCCCCAGCATTTT.

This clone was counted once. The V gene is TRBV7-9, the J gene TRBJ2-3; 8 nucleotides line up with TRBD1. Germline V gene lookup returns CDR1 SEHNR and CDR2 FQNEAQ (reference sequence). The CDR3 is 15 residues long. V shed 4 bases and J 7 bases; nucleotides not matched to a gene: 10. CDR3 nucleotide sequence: TGTGCCAGCAGCTCCCCTCAATCAGGGGGCAATACGCAGTATTTT. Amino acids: CASSSPQSGGNTQYF. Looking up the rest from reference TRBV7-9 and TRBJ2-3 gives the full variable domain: DTGVSQNPRHKITKRGQNVTFRCDPISEHNRLYWYRQTLGQGPEFLTYFQNEAQLEKSRLLSDRFSAERPKGSFSTLEIQRTEQGDSAMYLCASSSPQSGGNTQYFGPGTRLTVL.

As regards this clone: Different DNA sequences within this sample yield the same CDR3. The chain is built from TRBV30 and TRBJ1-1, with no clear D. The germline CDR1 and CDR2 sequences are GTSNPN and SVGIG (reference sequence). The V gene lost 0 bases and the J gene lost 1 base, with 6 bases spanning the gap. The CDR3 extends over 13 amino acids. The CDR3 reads CAWSVSENTEAFF. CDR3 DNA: TGTGCCTGGAGTGTATCAGAGAACACTGAAGCTTTCTTT.

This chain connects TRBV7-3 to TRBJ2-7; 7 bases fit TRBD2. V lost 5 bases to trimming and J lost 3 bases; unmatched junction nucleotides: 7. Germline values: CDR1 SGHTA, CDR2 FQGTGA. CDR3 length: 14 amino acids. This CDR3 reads CASSLGGDGYEQYF. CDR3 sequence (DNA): TGTGCCAGCAGCCTGGGGGGGGATGGCTACGAGCAGTACTTC.